Below, 21 T cell receptor beta chains from the same sample are listed, as sequenced in a study of blood T cell repertoires in COVID-19. Assay: immunoSEQ multiplex PCR; the TCRdb copy retains only in-frame clones and omits some. The sample lists about 190,000 clones; around 85% were seen once. Specimen: PBMCs or T cells enriched from blood (not recorded which). The receptors here all came from a woman under 40 who had recovered from COVID-19.

J is TRBJ2-1 and V is TRBV5-5; 10 bases match TRBD1. There are 14 residues in the CDR3. The germline V gene encodes CDR1 SGHKS and CDR2 YYEKEE (reference sequence). V gave up 6 bases and J gave up 3 bases; unmatched junction bases: 3. DNA of the CDR3: TGTGCCAGCACCCGGGACAGGGGCTACAATGAGCAGTTCTTC. Its protein product is CASTRDRGYNEQFF.

The chain is built from TRBV27 and TRBJ2-7; 12 nucleotides match TRBD2. From germline, CDR1 is MNHEY and CDR2 SMNVEV (reference sequence). J lost 6 bases, V lost 2 bases, and 8 bases had no gene match. The CDR3 consists of 16 residues. In nucleotides, the CDR3 is TGTGCCAGCAGTTTAAGGCGACTAGCGGGAGACCCCGAGCAGTACTTC. Residues: CASSLRRLAGDPEQYF.

The V gene is TRBV7-6, the J gene TRBJ1-5; the D gene is possibly TRBD1 (5 bases). The V gene lost 6 bases and the J gene lost 4 bases, with 10 bases spanning the gap. The germline CDR1 and CDR2 sequences are SGHVS and FNYEAQ. The CDR3 is made up of 13 amino acids. CDR3 protein: CASSRDYNQPQHF. In DNA form, the CDR3 reads TGTGCCAGCAGTCGGGACTATAATCAGCCCCAGCATTTT.

V gene TRBV7-9 combines with J gene TRBJ2-1; no clear D. Germline CDR1 and CDR2: SEHNR and FQNEAQ (reference sequence). The CDR3 extends over 11 amino acids. The V end lost 3 bases, the J end lost 9 bases, and 6 bases lay between the germline ends. Written as DNA, the CDR3 is TGTGCCAGCAGCTTTTCCCGTGAGCAGTTCTTC. It yields the protein CASSFSREQFF.

The rearrangement joins TRBV5-1 to TRBJ1-6, with a tentative D call TRBD1 (5 bases). V was cut by 5 bases and J by 7 bases, with 16 bases left in between. CDR1 is SGHRS, CDR2 YFSETQ, per germline. CDR3 length: 15 amino acids. CDR3 sequence (DNA): TGCGCCAGCAGGCCGGGGGGTTCGGGGAATTCACCCCTCCACTTT. Encoded protein: CASRPGGSGNSPLHF.

The chain combines TRBV4-2 with TRBJ2-7, with D unresolved. The V gene lost 0 bases and the J gene lost 1 base, with 10 bases spanning the gap. The CDR3 has 15 residues. Germline loops: CDR1 LGHNA, CDR2 YNFKEQ. The CDR3 is CASSQDLRASYEQYF. Here the CDR3 DNA reads TGTGCCAGCAGCCAAGATCTTAGAGCTTCCTACGAGCAGTACTTC.

The chain employs TRBV5-1 and TRBJ1-2; D gene ambiguous. V gave up 2 bases and J gave up 8 bases, with 16 bases separating them. CDR3 length: 14 amino acids. Germline V gene data show CDR1 as SGHRS and CDR2 as YFSETQ. The CDR3 DNA is TGCGCCAGCAGCTTCGCGTCTGAGGGATACGGCTACACCTTC. This codes for CASSFASEGYGYTF.

The chain is built from TRBV29-1 and TRBJ1-2, with 9 positions matching TRBD1. CDR1 is SQVTM and CDR2 is ANQGSEA in the germline V gene. V was clipped by 6 bases and J by 6 bases; unmatched bases: 8. The length of the CDR3 is 13 residues. The CDR3 bases are TGCAGCGTGGGAACCGGGACAGGGAATGGCTACACCTTC. It is translated as CSVGTGTGNGYTF.

The chain combines TRBV5-4 with TRBJ2-5; 8 bases map to TRBD2. The CDR3 is 17 amino acids. After removal of 4 bases from V and 1 base from J, the junction contained 12 bases not matched to a gene. Germline CDR1 and CDR2: SGHNT and YYREEE (reference sequence). CDR3 nucleotide sequence: TGTGCCAGCAGCCTCGGACTAGCCCTGTACACCCAAGAGACCCAGTACTTC. Translating it yields CASSLGLALYTQETQYF.

The V call is TRBV7-3, the J call TRBJ2-5, with D perhaps matching TRBD2 (5 bases). The CDR3 spans 16 residues. Germline V gene data show CDR1 as SGHTA and CDR2 as FQGTGA. Trimming left V 0 bases short and J 2 bases short, with 13 bases between. CDR3 coding DNA: TGTGCCAGCAGCTTAACTATTCTACCGGGACAAGAGACCCAGTACTTC. It yields the protein CASSLTILPGQETQYF.

Here the CDR3 reads CASSLADTDTEAFF. CDR3 sequence (DNA): TGCGCCAGCAGCTTGGCTGACACGGACACTGAAGCTTTCTTT. The chain recombines TRBV5-1 with TRBJ1-1; D remains ambiguous. Trimming removed 0 bases at V and 3 bases at J, with 9 bases between. CDR3 size: 14 residues. CDR1 is SGHRS, CDR2 YFSETQ, per germline. Full variable domain (outside the CDR3, taken from reference TRBV5-1 and TRBJ1-1): KAGVTQTPRYLIKTRGQQVTLSCSPISGHRSVSWYQQTPGQGLQFLFEYFSETQRNKGNFPGRFSGRQFSNSRSEMNVSTLELGDSALYLCASSLADTDTEAFFGQGTRLTVV.

This chain joins TRBV28 and TRBJ1-4, with 7 bases matching TRBD1. Looked up from germline, CDR1 is MDHEN and CDR2 is SYDVKM. The CDR3 is 14 amino acids. V lost 4 bases to trimming and J lost 6 bases; unmatched junction nucleotides: 5. CDR3 amino acids: CASSSGTVDEKLFF. The DNA of the CDR3 is TGTGCCAGCAGTTCCGGGACAGTGGATGAAAAACTGTTTTTT.

The chain is built from TRBV5-1 and TRBJ1-1, with D maybe TRBD1 (6 bases). Germline V CDR1 and CDR2: SGHRS, YFSETQ. V was cut by 4 bases and J by 0 bases, with 16 bases left in between. The CDR3 extends over 16 amino acids. DNA for the CDR3: TGCGCCAGCAGCCCCCTGGGGGGGCTCATGAACACTGAAGCTTTCTTT. It encodes CASSPLGGLMNTEAFF.

The chain uses TRBV9 and TRBJ1-5, with 12 nucleotides matching TRBD1. The V and J ends lost 2 bases and 6 bases, in that order; junction bases with no gene match: 9. The germline V gene has CDR1 SGDLS and CDR2 YYNGEE. The CDR3 has 17 amino acids. Here the CDR3 DNA reads TGTGCCAGCAGCGTCCCTCGGGACAGGGGGCAAATTCAGCCCCAGCATTTT. Amino acids: CASSVPRDRGQIQPQHF.

V gene TRBV7-2 combines with J gene TRBJ2-6; D gene ambiguous. The CDR3 loop spans 16 amino acids. Germline CDR1 SGHTA, CDR2 FQGNSA. Trimming removed 1 base from V and 0 bases from J, with 7 bases in between. The CDR3 region has the DNA TGTGCCAGCAGCTTAGTGAGTAGCTCTGGGGCCAACGTCCTGACTTTC. It specifies CASSLVSSSGANVLTF.

This chain uses TRBV5-6 with TRBJ1-3, with 7 bases fitting TRBD1. The germline gives CDR1 SGHDT, CDR2 YYEEEE. Unmatched junction bases numbered 10, after V lost 4 bases and J lost 3 bases. The CDR3 has 16 amino acids. The CDR3 loop reads CASSTRQGLGGNTIYF. CDR3 bases: TGTGCCAGCAGCACGCGACAGGGTTTGGGTGGAAACACCATATATTTT.

The J gene is TRBJ1-4, the V gene TRBV2, with D maybe TRBD1 (5 bases). V gave up 4 bases and J gave up 7 bases, with 10 bases separating them. The CDR3 runs to 13 residues. Germline loops: CDR1 SNHLY, CDR2 FYNNEI. CDR3 protein: CASSGGRGEKLFF. DNA for the CDR3: TGTGCCAGCAGTGGAGGGAGGGGTGAAAAACTGTTTTTT.

The chain combines TRBV29-1 with TRBJ2-4, with 10 bases lining up with TRBD2. The CDR3 contains 11 residues. Per germline, CDR1 SQVTM and CDR2 ANQGSEA. V was clipped by 3 bases and J by 13 bases; unmatched bases: 3. CDR3 amino acids: CSVDDSGRQYF. CDR3 DNA: TGCAGCGTTGACGATAGCGGGAGGCAGTACTTC.

CDR3 in DNA: TGTGCCAGCAGTTACTTGGGGCGAGAGACCCAGTACTTC. Translated: CASSYLGRETQYF. The V and J genes are TRBV6-5 and TRBJ2-5; TRBD1 might be the D (5 bases). The germline V gene encodes CDR1 MNHEY and CDR2 SVGAGI. The CDR3 is made up of 13 amino acids. The V and J ends lost 1 base and 4 bases respectively, with 7 bases between them.

This clone came up a few times. V and J are TRBV4-1 and TRBJ2-1; TRBD2 might be the D (6 bases). The germline gives CDR1 MGHRA, CDR2 YSYEKL. There are 14 residues in the CDR3. The V end was cut by 8 bases, the J end by 1 base, with 12 bases between. The CDR3, as DNA: TGCGCCAGCTCAGGGACTGAATCCTACAATGAGCAGTTCTTC. Residues: CASSGTESYNEQFF.

The V call is TRBV6-1, the J call TRBJ1-6, with 7 bases aligning to TRBD1. Germline CDR1 is MNHNS and CDR2 is SASEGT. The CDR3 sequence is 15 residues long. J lost 7 bases, V lost 2 bases, and 5 bases had no gene match. CDR3 sequence (DNA): TGTGCCAGCAGTGAAATAAGGGGGCGCAATTCACCCCTCCACTTT. This encodes CASSEIRGRNSPLHF.